This entry lists 5 T cell receptor beta chains sequenced from one sample in a study of T cells in Graves' hyperthyroidism and ophthalmopathy. Amplification yielded TCR beta CDR3 regions, with RNA transcripts as the source. During a first-round RT-PCR of the TCR CDR3, the HTBI primer set was used. TCRdb re-called the multiplex PCR reads with MiXCR, one entry per CDR3 protein. This table has fewer than 650,000 distinct CDR3 sequences, roughly 14% appearing once. The sample comprised blood. The receptor source for this set is a woman aged 25 to 39 with Graves' hyperthyroidism that later progressed to Graves' ophthalmopathy.

This clonotype was recorded at least ten times. The chain is built from TRBV6-1 and TRBJ2-7, with 7 bases lining up with TRBD2. Per the germline V gene, CDR1 is MNHNS and CDR2 is SASEGT. This CDR3 spans 15 amino acids. V was clipped by 7 bases and J by 0 bases; unmatched bases: 9. The CDR3 DNA sequence: TGTGCCAGCACCCCCGGGACTATGCACTCCTACGAGCAGTACTTC. This codes for CASTPGTMHSYEQYF.

This clonotype was found many times. V is TRBV3-1 and J is TRBJ1-1; perhaps TRBD1 as D (5 bases). The CDR3 has 14 amino acids. Trimming shortened V by 11 bases and J by 0 bases, and 16 bases separated the two germline ends. CDR1 LGHDT and CDR2 YNNKEL come from the germline V gene (reference sequence). Here the CDR3 DNA reads TGTGCCGCCGCTCGGGGGAACGTGAACACTGAAGCTTTCTTT. It yields the protein CAAARGNVNTEAFF.

This clonotype was observed at least ten times. The chain combines TRBV11-2 with TRBJ2-2, with 7 bases lining up with TRBD2. V lost 0 bases to trimming and J lost 5 bases; unmatched junction nucleotides: 6. CDR1 is SGHAT, CDR2 FQNNGV, per germline. The CDR3 runs to 16 residues. CDR3 DNA: TGTGCCAGCAGCTTAGAGCGGTGGGAGGGAACCGGGGAGCTGTTTTTT. Translated, it gives CASSLERWEGTGELFF.

Many counts were recorded for this clonotype. CDR3 in amino acids: CASSAQGSPAYF. DNA of the CDR3: TGTGCCAGCAGTGCTCAAGGATCCCCGGCATATTTT. The V call is TRBV28, the J call TRBJ1-3; D is uncertain. The CDR3 sequence is 12 residues long. Germline V gene data show CDR1 as MDHEN and CDR2 as SYDVKM. The ends were cut back, 5 bases at V and 15 bases at J, with 17 bases in the middle.

In its sample, this clonotype was seen a few times. V is TRBV29-1 and J is TRBJ2-2; TRBD1 matches 10 bases. Per the germline V gene, CDR1 is SQVTM and CDR2 is ANQGSEA. V was clipped by 5 bases and J by 3 bases; unmatched bases: 6. CDR3 size: 15 residues. This CDR3 is CSVRDRGLDTGELFF. CDR3 DNA sequence: TGCAGCGTTAGGGACAGGGGATTGGACACCGGGGAGCTGTTTTTT.